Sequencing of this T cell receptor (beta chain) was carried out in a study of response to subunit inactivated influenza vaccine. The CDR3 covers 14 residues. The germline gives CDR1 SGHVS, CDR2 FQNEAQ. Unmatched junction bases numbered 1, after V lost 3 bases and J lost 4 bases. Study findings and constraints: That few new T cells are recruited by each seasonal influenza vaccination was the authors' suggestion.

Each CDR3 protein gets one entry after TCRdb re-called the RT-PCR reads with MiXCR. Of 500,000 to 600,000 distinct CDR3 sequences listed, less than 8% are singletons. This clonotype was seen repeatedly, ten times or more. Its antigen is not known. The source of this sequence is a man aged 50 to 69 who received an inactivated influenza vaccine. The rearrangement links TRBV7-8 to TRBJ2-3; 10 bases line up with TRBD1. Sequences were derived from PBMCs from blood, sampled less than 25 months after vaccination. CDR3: CASSLDRGSDTQYF. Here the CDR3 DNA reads TGTGCCAGCAGCTTGGACAGGGGGTCAGATACGCAGTATTTT.